A single T cell receptor (beta chain) is shown here with its context. Its antigen remains unknown. The source of the sample is a study of CD8 T cells in ankylosing spondylitis. Study results and caveats: Apparently characteristic of ankylosing spondylitis blood was a TCR beta motif (fewer than ten highly homologous variants). In ankylosing spondylitis patients, matched synovial fluid reportedly showed significant enrichment of disease-linked clones.

Quantitative 5'-RACE with molecular barcodes generated TCR beta libraries. TCRdb passed the 5' RACE reads through MiXCR, listing each CDR3 protein once. The sample shows 750,000 to 850,000 distinct CDR3 sequences, roughly 12% of them seen only once. This receptor was obtained from a male donor with ankylosing spondylitis. Sequenced sample: blood, either unsorted or a sorted T cell fraction (not recorded which).

CDR3 DNA sequence: TGTGCCAGCTCACCACGGGAACGGTTATCGGGGAGCAGTGAGCAGTTCTTC. Residues: CASSPRERLSGSSEQFF. The chain is built from TRBV18 and TRBJ2-1, with D possibly TRBD2 on 5 matching bases. This CDR3 comprises 17 residues. Trimming shortened V by 1 base and J by 9 bases, and 22 bases separated the two germline ends. Germline V gives CDR1 KGHSH, CDR2 LQKENI.